These 3 T cell receptor beta chains came from one sample sequenced in a study of immune evolution from preneoplasia to lung adenocarcinoma. Here immunoSEQ multiplex PCR was the method, and the copy in TCRdb shows in-frame clones only, minus some. Here the sample spans 15,000 to 20,000 clones, around 88% being singletons. Sequenced material: FFPE invasive lung adenocarcinoma tissue. Source of these receptors: a person between 65 and 79 years old with invasive lung adenocarcinoma.

The V and J genes are TRBV4-2 and TRBJ2-1, with 9 bases that match TRBD2. From germline, CDR1 is LGHNA and CDR2 YNFKEQ. Germline trimming cut 0 bases from V and 4 bases from J; bases unmatched to any gene: 4. The CDR3 is 16 amino acids. CDR3 loop: CASSQEPSGKYNEQFF. Here the CDR3 DNA reads TGTGCCAGCAGCCAAGAGCCTAGCGGGAAGTACAATGAGCAGTTCTTC.

V and J are TRBV7-9 and TRBJ1-2; TRBD1 is a possible D gene (6 bases). Germline V gene sequence: CDR1 SEHNR, CDR2 FQNEAQ (reference sequence). V dropped 3 bases and J dropped 4 bases, with 9 bases sitting between them. The CDR3 contains 13 residues. The DNA of the CDR3 is TGTGCCAGCAGCTTGGACAGTAGCTATGGCTACACCTTC. Translation: CASSLDSSYGYTF.

V gene TRBV27 combines with J gene TRBJ1-1; 7 positions match TRBD1. From germline, CDR1 is MNHEY and CDR2 SMNVEV (reference sequence). V dropped 4 bases and J dropped 3; count of bases not matched to a gene: 11. The CDR3 is made up of 16 amino acids. In DNA form, the CDR3 reads TGTGCCAGCAGTTGGGGTAGGGGGCAAAGGGACACTGAAGCTTTCTTT. Translated: CASSWGRGQRDTEAFF.